Listed here is a single TCR beta chain. The antigen this receptor binds is unknown. No clone much larger than this one lies a single base away; base qualities are absent. From the cysteine up to the phenylalanine, the CDR3 has a length of 13 residues. Only CDR3 DNA remains: 39 bases, in frame from the first base. V loses 4 bases, J loses 9 bases, and the germline ends lie 14 bases apart. Taken from the germline V gene (reference sequence), the CDR1 and CDR2 loops are SGHNT and YYREEE. This specimen belongs to a study of blood T cell repertoires in COVID-19 (dated by TCRdb to about 2020). About the study as a whole: Samples from collaborators originated in the United States, Italy and Spain and spanned both the acute and convalescent phases of COVID-19. Subjects who had been exposed to COVID-19, were actively infected with it, or had recovered from it provided the deeply sampled blood TCRbeta repertoires that made up the dataset. The samples were drawn from the first 160 participants of the ongoing ImmuneRACE study and from roughly 1,300 subjects provided by 6 global collaborators. HLA class I and class II types, where available, came from metadata supplied by the sample provider rather than from assay-based typing. The prospective study material was composed of cDNA or gDNA derived from T cells, B-cell-depleted T cells, or PBMCs. The repertoires were released in a freely available public database meant as a resource for research on the immune response to SARS-CoV-2. The sample metadata nearly always contained a de-identified subject ID, COVID-19 status, age in years and sex.

Collaborating institutions collected whole blood in K2EDTA tubes following their own protocols. For TCRbeta analysis, collaborators shipped samples as frozen whole blood, isolated PBMCs, or DNA extracted from either of those sample types. Here is what the overall study found, with its caveats: How much clinical and demographic metadata was included differed by source and by participant, and the metadata was provided uncurated.

TCRbeta CDR3 regions were amplified from genomic DNA by means of the immunoSEQ Assay, a bias-controlled multiplex PCR. Under the source paper's analysis protocol: The number of nucleated cells in each sample was estimated by amplification of reference gene primers within the assay. Sequence reads were collapsed and filtered to measure the absolute abundance of every unique TCRbeta CDR3 rearrangement. For each sample, productive Simpson clonality was calculated by taking the square root of Simpson's diversity index across productive rearrangements. As stored in TCRdb, this immuneACCESS dataset retains in-frame rearrangements with V and J assigned. A fraction of the clones does not appear; measured against another copy, unresolved V genes explain less than half of the discrepancy, and the remainder lacks a known reason. D and trimming were read from the DNA, whereas the V and J calls and clone size are those reported in that table. This sample is represented by about 300,000 clones; approximately 90% of them were singletons. About 4.6% of the sample comes from the top ten.

The sequence is built from TRBV5-4 and TRBJ2-1; no D gene is confidently identified. This receptor was obtained from a middle-aged man with acute or convalescent COVID-19. Sequencing was performed on peripheral blood. This receptor carries the CDR3 CASSLDALGEQFF. Read as DNA, the sequence is TGTGCCAGCAGCCTAGACGCTCTCGGTGAGCAGTTCTTC.